A selection of T cell receptor beta chains follows, all from one sample in a study of T cell changes during pregnancy in multiple sclerosis. Only in-frame clones appear in the TCRdb table, and some are missing; sequencing was by immunoSEQ multiplex PCR. The sample records about 98,000 clones, around 90% being singletons. Source: peripheral blood, taken after pregnancy. The receptors stem from a female donor in good health, enrolled as a control in a pregnancy study. Each CDR3 is given with its conserved first and last residue. A D gene is named only where the DNA matches it firmly. The size entry is marked missing in some rows and otherwise reads once, few, many or a size class.

D	J	V	size	CDR3	DNA
NA	TRBJ2-7	TRBV30	NA	CAWSAQGYEQYF	TGTGCCTGGAGTGCGCAGGGCTACGAGCAGTACTTC
NA	TRBJ1-2	TRBV29-1	NA	CSVESGNDGYTF	TGCAGCGTTGAATCAGGGAACGATGGCTACACCTTC
NA	TRBJ2-2	TRBV28	NA	CASSFGGMSTGELFF	TGTGCCAGCAGTTTCGGGGGAATGAGCACCGGGGAGCTGTTTTTT
NA	TRBJ2-7	TRBV30	NA	CAPRGHWTAHEQYF	TGTGCCCCCCGCGGCCACTGGACAGCCCACGAGCAGTACTTC
TRBD1	TRBJ1-1	TRBV5-4	NA	CASSVPTGRGNTEAFF	TGTGCCAGCAGCGTCCCGACAGGGCGTGGGAACACTGAAGCTTTCTTT
TRBD2	TRBJ2-1	TRBV6-5	NA	CASSFGTSGYNEQFF	TGTGCCAGCAGTTTCGGGACTAGCGGATACAATGAGCAGTTCTTC
TRBD1	TRBJ1-5	TRBV6-4	few	CASSARHRGGDQPQHF	TGTGCCAGCAGTGCCCGACACAGGGGGGGGGATCAGCCCCAGCATTTT
NA	TRBJ2-2	TRBV10-3	NA	CAISESAGLWGELFF	TGTGCCATCAGTGAGTCGGCGGGGCTTTGGGGGGAGCTGTTTTTT
NA	TRBJ2-5	TRBV18	NA	CASSPLDRLHF	TGTGCCAGCTCACCTCTCGATAGACTGCACTTC
NA	TRBJ1-5	TRBV28	NA	CASGEPPQHF	TGTGCCAGCGGAGAGCCGCCCCAGCATTTT
NA	TRBJ1-5	TRBV7-9	NA	CASSFAPGQGSNQPQHF	TGTGCCAGCAGCTTTGCGCCGGGTCAGGGTAGCAATCAGCCCCAGCATTTT
NA	TRBJ1-1	TRBV5-1	NA	CASCCPGVDTEAFF	TGCGCCAGCTGCTGTCCGGGAGTCGACACTGAAGCTTTCTTT
NA	TRBJ1-5	TRBV19	NA	CASSFTDSSNQPQHF	TGTGCCAGTAGTTTTACCGACAGTTCAAATCAGCCCCAGCATTTT
TRBD1	TRBJ2-7	TRBV5-1	NA	CASSFGGTGEYEQYF	TGCGCCAGCAGCTTCGGGGGGACAGGGGAATACGAGCAGTACTTC
TRBD1	TRBJ2-1	TRBV6-1	NA	CASTKTGADYNEQFF	TGTGCCAGCACCAAGACAGGGGCCGATTACAATGAGCAGTTCTTC
TRBD1	TRBJ2-7	TRBV5-1	few	CASSLTQGDSYEQYF	TGCGCCAGCAGCTTGACTCAGGGGGACTCCTACGAGCAGTACTTC
TRBD1	TRBJ2-7	TRBV5-1	NA	CASSVGQGWTYEQYF	TGCGCCAGCAGCGTGGGACAGGGTTGGACCTACGAGCAGTACTTC
NA	TRBJ1-2	TRBV5-1	NA	CASSLVQGMLNGYTF	TGCGCCAGCAGCTTGGTGCAGGGGATGTTAAATGGCTACACCTTC
NA	TRBJ2-6	TRBV6-6	NA	CASSILGQSRANVLTF	TGTGCCAGCAGTATCCTTGGACAAAGTCGGGCCAACGTCCTGACTTTC
NA	TRBJ2-1	TRBV7-9	NA	CASSLLYNEQFF	TGTGCCAGCAGCTTACTCTACAATGAGCAGTTCTTC
NA	TRBJ2-3	TRBV9	NA	CASGGAPPTDTQYF	TGTGCCAGCGGGGGGGCCCCCCCTACAGATACGCAGTATTTT
TRBD1	TRBJ2-1	TRBV5-6	NA	CASSLGDRVNEQFF	TGTGCCAGCAGCTTGGGGGACAGGGTCAATGAGCAGTTCTTC
TRBD1	TRBJ2-7	TRBV7-9	once	CASSLEGGMDRYEQYF	TGTGCCAGCAGCTTAGAAGGGGGCATGGATAGGTACGAGCAGTACTTC
TRBD1	TRBJ1-5	TRBV4-1	once	CASSQAGTGTQPQHF	TGCGCCAGCAGCCAAGCCGGGACAGGGACTCAGCCCCAGCATTTT
NA	TRBJ1-1	TRBV28	NA	CASSPRTDNTEAFF	TGTGCCAGCAGTCCCAGGACTGATAACACTGAAGCTTTCTTT
NA	TRBJ2-6	TRBV5-4	NA	CASSSAGGGANVLTF	TGTGCCAGCAGCTCGGCCGGCGGTGGGGCCAACGTCCTGACTTTC
TRBD1	TRBJ2-3	TRBV27	NA	CASSLSIRQGEWTDTQYF	TGTGCCAGCAGTTTATCGATTCGACAGGGGGAGTGGACAGATACGCAGTATTTT
TRBD2	TRBJ2-2	TRBV5-4	NA	CASSPGLGANTGELFF	TGTGCCAGCAGCCCGGGACTAGGTGCGAACACCGGGGAGCTGTTTTTT
TRBD1	TRBJ1-6	TRBV5-4	NA	CASSLTGEESPLHF	TGTGCCAGCAGCTTGACAGGGGAGGAATCACCCCTCCACTTT
NA	TRBJ1-1	TRBV28	once	CASSLGKGFRTEAFF	TGTGCCAGCAGTTTAGGTAAGGGGTTTCGCACTGAAGCTTTCTTT
NA	TRBJ1-1	TRBV5-6	NA	CASSLAEWSEAFF	TGTGCCAGCAGCTTGGCGGAATGGAGTGAAGCTTTCTTT
NA	TRBJ1-1	TRBV7-9	few	CASTRGGVSTEAFF	TGTGCCAGCACCCGAGGGGGGGTTAGCACTGAAGCTTTCTTT
TRBD2	TRBJ2-7	TRBV5-1	NA	CASSLGTSGIAGSYEQYF	TGCGCCAGCAGCTTGGGGACTAGCGGGATTGCCGGATCCTACGAGCAGTACTTC
NA	TRBJ2-3	TRBV14	NA	CASSQTHQTTTDTQYF	TGTGCCAGCAGCCAGACCCACCAGACTACAACAGATACGCAGTATTTT
TRBD2	TRBJ2-7	TRBV5-4	NA	CASSRLAGTYEQYF	TGTGCCAGCAGCCGACTAGCGGGAACCTACGAGCAGTACTTC
TRBD1	TRBJ1-4	TRBV29-1	NA	CSVGQGGEKLFF	TGCAGCGTTGGACAGGGCGGTGAAAAACTGTTTTTT
TRBD1	TRBJ2-5	TRBV7-9	NA	CASSLGPGQGQETQYF	TGTGCCAGCAGCTTAGGGCCGGGACAGGGACAAGAGACCCAGTACTTC
TRBD2	TRBJ2-1	TRBV5-4	NA	CASSSGLAEGEQFF	TGTGCCAGCAGCTCGGGACTAGCAGAGGGGGAGCAGTTCTTC
NA	TRBJ1-2	TRBV27	NA	CASRGGNNYGYTF	TGTGCCAGCAGAGGCGGCAATAACTATGGCTACACCTTC
NA	TRBJ1-4	TRBV6-1	NA	CASSAGGAEKLFF	TGTGCCAGCAGTGCGGGGGGAGCAGAAAAACTGTTTTTT
TRBD1	TRBJ1-2	TRBV19	once	CASTPSVGTGYGYTF	TGTGCCAGTACTCCTTCTGTCGGGACAGGGTATGGCTACACCTTC
NA	TRBJ2-1	TRBV7-2	NA	CASSLLPGYNEQFF	TGTGCCAGCAGCTTACTACCAGGGTACAATGAGCAGTTCTTC